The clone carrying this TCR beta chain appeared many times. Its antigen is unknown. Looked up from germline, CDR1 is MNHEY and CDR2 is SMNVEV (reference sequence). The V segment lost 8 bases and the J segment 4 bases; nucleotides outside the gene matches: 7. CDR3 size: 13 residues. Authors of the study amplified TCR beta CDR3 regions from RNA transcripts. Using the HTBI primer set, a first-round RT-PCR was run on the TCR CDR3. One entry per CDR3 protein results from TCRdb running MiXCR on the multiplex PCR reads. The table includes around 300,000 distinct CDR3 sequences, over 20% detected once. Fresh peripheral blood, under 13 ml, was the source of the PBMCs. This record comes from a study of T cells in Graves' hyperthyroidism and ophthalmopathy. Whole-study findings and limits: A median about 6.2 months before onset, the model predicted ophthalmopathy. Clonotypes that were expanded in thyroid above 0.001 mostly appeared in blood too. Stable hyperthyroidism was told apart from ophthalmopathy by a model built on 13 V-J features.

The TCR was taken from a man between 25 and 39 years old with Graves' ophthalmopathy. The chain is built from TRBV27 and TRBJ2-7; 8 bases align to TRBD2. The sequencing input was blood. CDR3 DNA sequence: TGTGCCAGCTGTGCGGGAGGAGGTTACGAGCAGTACTTC. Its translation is CASCAGGGYEQYF.